The rows below give T cell receptor beta chains drawn from one sample of a study of T cells after yellow fever vaccination. From the 5' RACE reads, TCRdb called clonotypes with MiXCR, one entry per CDR3 protein. The sample contains some 670,000 distinct CDR3 sequences, approximately 13% of which appear only once. The source was PBMCs, collected on the day of the yellow fever booster vaccination. The receptors were sampled from a man aged 25-40 years who received the YFV17D yellow fever vaccine. CDR3s include the opening cysteine and the closing phenylalanine or tryptophan.

V gene: TRBV7-2
CDR3 protein: CASSLGTGGGGLEQFF

V gene: TRBV27
CDR3 protein: CASRIRGTIKETQYF

V gene: TRBV12-3/TRBV12-4
CDR3 protein: CASSLTAGADETQYF

V gene: TRBV12-3/TRBV12-4
CDR3 protein: CASSARVLAGLHEQYF

V gene: TRBV5-1
CDR3 protein: CASQIGSGLNTGELFF

V gene: TRBV7-2
CDR3 protein: CASSQGVAPYGYTF

V gene: TRBV29-1
CDR3 protein: CSVEEGSNEQFF

V gene: TRBV7-2
CDR3 protein: CASSLVGGHEQYF

V gene: TRBV20-1
CDR3 protein: CSAVRDRVYEQYF

V gene: TRBV29-1
CDR3 protein: CSVGASANTGELFF

V gene: TRBV3-1
CDR3 protein: CASSQGLAGNRELFF

V gene: TRBV12-3/TRBV12-4
CDR3 protein: CASSSPPMSKETQYF

V gene: TRBV12-3/TRBV12-4
CDR3 protein: CASSSLQVTGELFF

V gene: TRBV18
CDR3 protein: CASSRPALGSGELFF

V gene: TRBV21-1
CDR3 protein: CASMIYRTDTQYF

V gene: TRBV5-1
CDR3 protein: CASRPTGAPGNTIYF

V gene: TRBV20-1
CDR3 protein: CSARQTAYEQYF

V gene: TRBV12-3/TRBV12-4
CDR3 protein: CASSPTRPQEAFF

V gene: TRBV4-2
CDR3 protein: CASSQESGLATDTQYF

V gene: TRBV13
CDR3 protein: CASSSRVDSKETQYF

V gene: TRBV7-3
CDR3 protein: CASSEIAGGSTNTQYF

V gene: TRBV5-1
CDR3 protein: CASSLGDLAVYGYTF

V gene: TRBV5-1
CDR3 protein: CASSVGATTGELFF

V gene: TRBV5-6
CDR3 protein: CASGQLLNTGELFF

V gene: TRBV29-1
CDR3 protein: CSVGPVTEAFF

V gene: TRBV10-3
CDR3 protein: CAISESGEVADTQYF

V gene: TRBV7-2
CDR3 protein: CASSRSVGAFEQYF

V gene: TRBV7-6
CDR3 protein: CASSSNRVPLETQYF

V gene: TRBV28
CDR3 protein: CASFGQNTDTQYF

V gene: TRBV10-3
CDR3 protein: CAISVLAENTGELFF

V gene: TRBV28
CDR3 protein: CASSFWTAGNTIYF

V gene: TRBV7-3
CDR3 protein: CASSSGDPTDTQYF

V gene: TRBV4-3
CDR3 protein: CASSPLLAEANTGELFF

V gene: TRBV6-5
CDR3 protein: CASSYSMSGTDTQYF

V gene: TRBV5-1
CDR3 protein: CASSPQAMAEAFF

V gene: TRBV4-2
CDR3 protein: CASSQDPGRDYEQYF

V gene: TRBV5-1
CDR3 protein: CASSPSGRKADTQYF

V gene: TRBV5-4
CDR3 protein: CASSSGLAVTNTQYF

V gene: TRBV15
CDR3 protein: CATSRDSGRRTDTQYF

V gene: TRBV18
CDR3 protein: CASSLMGGTLSYNEQFF

V gene: TRBV6-5
CDR3 protein: CASSQFEAFF

V gene: TRBV7-2
CDR3 protein: CASSLSGANTGELFF

V gene: TRBV24-1
CDR3 protein: CATSPGQRSVYGYTF

V gene: TRBV7-9
CDR3 protein: CASTAGGIEAFF

V gene: TRBV6-5
CDR3 protein: CASNWGREAVNEQFF

V gene: TRBV5-4
CDR3 protein: CASSLGARGDTQYF

V gene: TRBV4-2
CDR3 protein: CASSQEWTSSYEQYF

V gene: TRBV2
CDR3 protein: CASTGQALNEQFF

V gene: TRBV20-1
CDR3 protein: CSARDSYGYTF

V gene: TRBV5-1
CDR3 protein: CASREDGHNSPLHF

V gene: TRBV7-6
CDR3 protein: CASSPDLGTEQYF

V gene: TRBV18
CDR3 protein: CASSPRSLAGSRGNTGELFF

V gene: TRBV5-1
CDR3 protein: CASSKDRENTGELFF